This entry lists 18 T cell receptor beta chains sequenced from one sample in a study of CD8 T cells in Susac syndrome. Reverse transcription of about 0.45 to 1 ug RNA used random hexamers. MiXCR was run by TCRdb on the immunoSEQ multiplex PCR reads, yielding one entry per CDR3 protein. The table records about 300,000 distinct CDR3 sequences, roughly 84% of them present only once. What was sequenced was CD8+ T cells from PBMCs. The receptor source for this set is a human donor with multiple sclerosis.

CDR3 sequence reads: CASSQQGFGYGYTF. The CDR3 nucleotides read TGTGCCAGCAGTCAACAGGGTTTCGGCTATGGCTACACCTTC. The chain employs TRBV27 and TRBJ1-2; D perhaps matches TRBD1 (6 bases). The CDR3 has 14 amino acids. The V end lost 5 bases, the J end lost 4 bases, and 14 bases lay between the germline ends. Germline V lookup: CDR1 MNHEY, CDR2 SMNVEV (reference sequence).

The chain is built from TRBV27 and TRBJ2-7; 8 nucleotides line up with TRBD2. The CDR3 is made up of 14 amino acids. Trimming at V came to 8 bases and at J to 0 bases, leaving 6 bases not matched to a gene. From germline, CDR1 is MNHEY and CDR2 SMNVEV (reference sequence). DNA for the CDR3: TGTGCCAGCGCCGAGGCGGGAGGCTCCTACGAGCAGTACTTC. This translates into CASAEAGGSYEQYF.

This chain joins TRBV4-2 and TRBJ2-2; D is uncertain. The ends were cut back, 3 bases at V and 5 bases at J, with 10 bases in the middle. The germline V gene has CDR1 LGHNA and CDR2 YNFKEQ. The CDR3 totals 14 residues. CDR3 in amino acids: CASSQPAWTGELFF. As DNA, the CDR3 is TGTGCCAGCAGCCAGCCAGCTTGGACCGGGGAGCTGTTTTTT.

V usage is TRBV19 and J usage is TRBJ2-7; D unclear. The V end was cut by 3 bases, the J end by 1 base, with 10 bases between. The CDR3 totals 14 residues. CDR1 LNHDA and CDR2 SQIVND come from the germline V gene (reference sequence). In DNA, the CDR3 is TGTGCCAGTAGTATTAGGGCCACATCCTACGAGCAGTACTTC. The encoded protein is CASSIRATSYEQYF.

This rearrangement joins TRBV27 to TRBJ2-2; D gene unclear. Trimming cost V 5 bases and J 4 bases, with 17 bases left between them. Germline V lookup: CDR1 MNHEY, CDR2 SMNVEV (reference sequence). The CDR3 has 16 amino acids. The CDR3 DNA is TGTGCCAGCAGTCCCTATTCTGTGATACCCACCGGGGAGCTGTTTTTT. Its translation is CASSPYSVIPTGELFF.

The chain is built from TRBV7-9 and TRBJ1-1; 7 bases agree with TRBD1. The CDR3 runs 13 residues. Germline CDR1 SEHNR, CDR2 FQNEAQ (reference sequence). After removal of 6 bases from V and 5 bases from J, the junction contained 6 bases not matched to a gene. CDR3 region: CASRKGQMTEAFF. In nucleotides, the CDR3 is TGTGCCAGCAGGAAGGGACAGATGACTGAAGCTTTCTTT.

The J gene is TRBJ1-5, the V gene TRBV7-9, with no clear D. Trimming took 5 bases from V and 4 from J, leaving 18 bases between them. The CDR3 length is 16 residues. Germline lookup yields CDR1 SEHNR and CDR2 FQNEAQ (reference sequence). As DNA, the CDR3 is TGTGCCAGCAGCCCTAACGGGGATGGGTGGAATCAGCCCCAGCATTTT. Encoded protein: CASSPNGDGWNQPQHF. The whole variable domain, remainder taken from reference TRBV7-9 and TRBJ1-5, is DTGVSQNPRHKITKRGQNVTFRCDPISEHNRLYWYRQTLGQGPEFLTYFQNEAQLEKSRLLSDRFSAERPKGSFSTLEIQRTEQGDSAMYLCASSPNGDGWNQPQHFGDGTRLSIL.

This clonotype appeared once. J is TRBJ2-1 and V is TRBV27; D unclear. The V end was cut by 0 bases, the J end by 0 bases, with 12 bases between. CDR1 MNHEY and CDR2 SMNVEV come from the germline V gene (reference sequence). CDR3 length: 17 residues. The CDR3 DNA is TGTGCCAGCAGTTTATCGAGTCCGCCGAGCTCCTACAATGAGCAGTTCTTC. Its protein is CASSLSSPPSSYNEQFF.

The gene calls are TRBV12-3 or TRBV12-4 and TRBJ2-7; 7 positions agree with TRBD1. V trimming: 5 bases; J trimming: 9 bases; junction bases outside the gene matches: 7. CDR3 length: 12 amino acids. The CDR3 bases are TGTGCCAGCAGTGCGACAGGGCAACGGCAGTACTTC. It is translated as CASSATGQRQYF.

The chain's CDR3 is CSASILVAYEQYF. CDR3 nucleotide sequence: TGCAGTGCTAGCATACTAGTCGCGTACGAGCAGTACTTC. The chain couples TRBV20-1 to TRBJ2-7; the D gene is possibly TRBD2 (5 bases). The CDR3 extends over 13 amino acids. Germline V gene sequence: CDR1 DFQATT, CDR2 SNEGSKA (reference sequence). Trimming took off 3 bases at V and 4 bases at J, with 13 bases between the two ends.

This clonotype was observed a few times. V and J are TRBV6-1 and TRBJ2-7, with 7 bases fitting TRBD1. J gave up 4 bases and V 10 bases, and 10 bases lay outside the gene matches. The length of the CDR3 is 13 residues. CDR1 MNHNS and CDR2 SASEGT come from the germline V gene. The CDR3 sequence: CATETGKGYEQYF. For the CDR3, the DNA is TGTGCCACCGAGACAGGGAAAGGATACGAGCAGTACTTC.

This chain uses TRBV7-9 with TRBJ2-1; 12 bases line up with TRBD2. V shed 6 bases and J 9 bases; nucleotides not matched to a gene: 12. The CDR3 length is 16 residues. Germline-derived CDR1 and CDR2 are SEHNR and FQNEAQ (reference sequence). CDR3 loop: CASRHTGTSGRFEQFF. The CDR3, as DNA: TGTGCCAGCAGGCACACCGGGACTAGCGGGCGGTTTGAGCAGTTCTTC. The full variable domain, completed using reference TRBV7-9 and TRBJ2-1, is DTGVSQNPRHKITKRGQNVTFRCDPISEHNRLYWYRQTLGQGPEFLTYFQNEAQLEKSRLLSDRFSAERPKGSFSTLEIQRTEQGDSAMYLCASRHTGTSGRFEQFFGPGTRLTVL.

This chain uses TRBV5-8 with TRBJ2-5; D not resolved. V dropped 2 bases and J dropped 3 bases, with 11 bases sitting between them. Germline-derived CDR1 and CDR2 are SGHTS and YDEGEE. This CDR3 comprises 14 residues. The CDR3 reads CASSFPYSEETQYF. In DNA form, the CDR3 reads TGTGCCAGCAGCTTCCCCTACTCGGAAGAGACCCAGTACTTC.

This rearrangement joins TRBV11-2 to TRBJ2-5, with 7 positions matching TRBD2. V lost 4 bases, J lost 5 bases, and 10 bases stayed unmatched. The germline V gene encodes CDR1 SGHAT and CDR2 FQNNGV. The CDR3 is made up of 15 amino acids. The CDR3 loop is CASSWEGPAVETQYF. Written as DNA, the CDR3 is TGTGCCAGCAGCTGGGAGGGACCAGCGGTGGAGACCCAGTACTTC.

V and J are TRBV10-3 and TRBJ1-1; 8 nucleotides line up with TRBD1. V trimming: 2 bases; J trimming: 1 base; junction bases outside the gene matches: 3. This CDR3 spans 15 amino acids. Germline CDR1 is ENHRY and CDR2 is SYGVKD. CDR3 DNA: TGTGCCATCAGTGAGAAAGGACAGGGGAACACTGAAGCTTTCTTT. Translating gives CAISEKGQGNTEAFF.

The V gene is TRBV27, the J gene TRBJ2-2, with D tentatively TRBD1 or TRBD2 (5 bases each). Trimming took 5 bases from V and 1 from J, leaving 14 bases between them. The germline CDR1 and CDR2 sequences are MNHEY and SMNVEV (reference sequence). The CDR3 sequence is 16 residues long. Written as DNA, the CDR3 is TGTGCCAGCAGTCCCGGGACGGCCCTGAACACCGGGGAGCTGTTTTTT. Amino acids: CASSPGTALNTGELFF.

The chain carries TRBV7-9 and TRBJ2-1; D uncertain. The CDR3 totals 16 residues. Germline loops: CDR1 SEHNR, CDR2 FQNEAQ (reference sequence). V was shortened by 5 bases and J by 0 bases, with 14 bases between the two germline ends. As DNA, the CDR3 is TGTGCCAGCAGCCCCGCCCCGGATTACTCCTACAATGAGCAGTTCTTC. Amino acids: CASSPAPDYSYNEQFF.

This clonotype was detected once. J is TRBJ2-1 and V is TRBV28, with D hard to call. The CDR3 length is 15 residues. CDR1 MDHEN and CDR2 SYDVKM come from the germline V gene. V lost 3 bases to trimming and J lost 0 bases, with 9 bases between them. CDR3 bases: TGTGCCAGCAGTTTGGGTTTCAGCTCCTACAATGAGCAGTTCTTC. The encoded protein is CASSLGFSSYNEQFF. The entire variable domain, with the rest obtained from reference TRBV28 and TRBJ2-1, is as follows: DVKVTQSSRYLVKRTGEKVFLECVQDMDHENMFWYRQDPGLGLRLIYFSYDVKMKEKGDIPEGYSVSREKKERFSLILESASTNQTSMYLCASSLGFSSYNEQFFGPGTRLTVL.